The rows below give T cell receptor beta chains drawn from one sample of a study of cytomegalovirus exposure and HLA in healthy donors. Sequenced by immunoSEQ multiplex PCR; TCRdb stores in-frame clones only, minus some. The data show 60,000 to 70,000 clones, almost 70% seen once. Input material: PBMCs. Every receptor here comes from a man aged 40-50 years in good health and CMV-seropositive. The conserved cysteine and the conserved F or W are not part of the CDR3 here. Each record gives: J gene, D gene, V gene, CDR3 protein. A D gene is named only where the DNA matches it firmly.

>TRBJ1-2|-|TRBV4-1
ASSRRTEGIPGYT
>TRBJ1-2|-|TRBV18
ASSPGQSYGYT
>TRBJ2-1|TRBD2|TRBV4-1
ASSQVGTSGRYNEQF
>TRBJ2-3|-|TRBV20-1
SAAPGDTQY
>TRBJ2-1|-|TRBV9
ASSVAAYNEQF
>TRBJ2-7|-|TRBV11-1
ASSFSTLQGYEQY
>TRBJ2-3|-|TRBV6-1
ASSETWGHTDTQY
>TRBJ2-7|TRBD2|TRBV29-1
SVDTSGSHEQY
>TRBJ2-1|TRBD2|TRBV11-2
ASSFWTSGGNNEQF
>TRBJ1-1|-|TRBV14
ASSQDHGGTVEAF
>TRBJ2-5|-|TRBV7-9
ASSSRGETQY
>TRBJ1-1|-|TRBV2
ASSEARVSVTEAF
>TRBJ2-1|TRBD1|TRBV5-1
ASSPDRGSYNEQF
>TRBJ1-4|TRBD1|TRBV19
ASRGGQGDEKLF
>TRBJ2-1|-|TRBV19
ASRLKGYNEQF
>TRBJ1-5|TRBD1|TRBV19
ASGGTGMQRPQH
>TRBJ2-7|-|TRBV6-5
ASSYSGESYEQY
>TRBJ2-1|-|TRBV13
ASSLEGEQF
>TRBJ2-3|TRBD2|TRBV11-2
ASSSTSVTDTQY
>TRBJ2-7|TRBD2|TRBV7-9
ASSFPAGEHEQY
>TRBJ1-1|-|TRBV2
AKKSPGVSTEAF
>TRBJ1-1|-|TRBV30
AWSNSFPEAF
>TRBJ2-7|TRBD2|TRBV6-6
ASSNGASGGPYEQY
>TRBJ2-1|-|TRBV11-2
ASSLGAVVYNEQF
>TRBJ2-1|-|TRBV9
ASSVDLSSYNEQF
>TRBJ2-1|TRBD2|TRBV11-2
ASSLVGTSGRNNEQF
>TRBJ2-4|-|TRBV5-6
ASSLPQAGRY
>TRBJ2-7|-|TRBV27
ASSLYETRVLYEQY
>TRBJ2-7|-|TRBV10-3
AIREQGRGYEQY
>TRBJ1-5|-|TRBV19
ASSPGGTVNQPQH
>TRBJ2-1|TRBD2|TRBV25-1
ASTRLAGGHNEQF
>TRBJ1-5|-|TRBV29-1
SAGTHNQPQH
>TRBJ2-3|-|TRBV5-1
ASSLEGHRPDTQY
>TRBJ1-6|TRBD1|TRBV7-3
ASSRGTGASPLH
>TRBJ2-4|TRBD2|TRBV5-1
ASSLEGGRVLAKNIQY